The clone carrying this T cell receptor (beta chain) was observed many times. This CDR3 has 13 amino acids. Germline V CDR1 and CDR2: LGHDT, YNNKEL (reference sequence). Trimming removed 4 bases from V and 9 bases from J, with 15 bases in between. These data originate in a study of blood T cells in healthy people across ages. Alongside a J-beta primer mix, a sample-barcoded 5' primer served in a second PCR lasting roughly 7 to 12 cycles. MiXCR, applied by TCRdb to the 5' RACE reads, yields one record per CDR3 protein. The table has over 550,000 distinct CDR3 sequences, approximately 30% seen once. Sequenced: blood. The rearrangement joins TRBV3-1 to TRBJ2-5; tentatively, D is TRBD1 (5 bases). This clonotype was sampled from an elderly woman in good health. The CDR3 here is CASSLKAGRAQYF. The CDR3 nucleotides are TGTGCCAGCAGCCTTAAAGCAGGCAGGGCCCAGTACTTC.